The 29 T cell receptor beta chains below come from one sample, sequenced in a study of T cell responses to AZD1222 COVID-19 vaccine. Measured with immunoSEQ multiplex PCR; TCRdb has only the in-frame clones, and not every one. The profile covers around 54,000 clones, with roughly 90% appearing a single time and 6.9% taken by the ten largest. Sequenced here: peripheral blood, sampled 28 days after the second AZD1222 dose. The receptors come from an adult who received the AZD1222 COVID-19 vaccine.

This chain connects TRBV19 to TRBJ1-4; no firm D call. Between the trimmed V and J ends, which lost 4 bases and 5 bases, there was a span of 11 bases. CDR1 and CDR2 from the germline V gene are LNHDA and SQIVND (reference sequence). This CDR3 spans 14 amino acids. CDR3 sequence reads: CASSRGPWNEKLFF. CDR3 bases: TGTGCCAGTAGTAGAGGACCTTGGAATGAAAAACTGTTTTTT.

This chain links TRBV2 with TRBJ1-6; D gene uncertain. The CDR3 spans 15 residues. Germline CDR1 is SNHLY and CDR2 is FYNNEI. Trimming stripped 2 bases from V and 6 bases from J, with 11 bases between. The CDR3 loop reads CASSEPGASNSPLHF. The CDR3, as DNA: TGTGCCAGCAGTGAACCCGGTGCCTCTAATTCACCCCTCCACTTT. Variable domain in full (rest from reference TRBV2 and TRBJ1-6): EPEVTQTPSHQVTQMGQEVILRCVPISNHLYFYWYRQILGQKVEFLVSFYNNEISEKSEIFDDQFSVERPDGSNFTLKIRSTKLEDSAMYFCASSEPGASNSPLHFGNGTRLTVT.

This clone was found once. The V and J genes are TRBV28 and TRBJ2-7, with 7 bases identical to TRBD1. The CDR3 runs 14 residues. The V and J ends lost 5 bases and 2 bases, in that order; junction bases with no gene match: 6. CDR1 MDHEN and CDR2 SYDVKM come from the germline V gene. This chain's CDR3 is CASSPGQNPYEQYF. The CDR3 DNA follows: TGTGCCAGCAGTCCGGGACAGAACCCCTACGAGCAGTACTTC.

V and J are TRBV12-3 or TRBV12-4 and TRBJ2-7, with TRBD1 matching 7 bases. Losses at the gene ends were 6 bases for V and 9 bases for J; bases not matched to a gene: 8. This CDR3 is 12 amino acids long. The CDR3, as DNA: TGTGCCAGCAGCTTACAGGGGCCACGGCAGTACTTC. Translation gives CASSLQGPRQYF.

The rearrangement links TRBV3-1 (or the pseudogene TRBV3-2) to TRBJ1-3, with 7 positions matching TRBD1. Per the germline V gene, CDR1 is LGHDT and CDR2 is YNNKEL (reference sequence). The CDR3 extends over 17 amino acids. J lost 7 bases, V lost 0 bases, and 12 bases had no gene match. The CDR3 nucleotides read TGTGCCAGCAGCCAAGACCACAGGGGTATTCTAGGTAACACCATATATTTT. Translating gives CASSQDHRGILGNTIYF.

This chain connects TRBV5-4 to TRBJ1-1; no firm D call. The germline gives CDR1 SGHNT, CDR2 YYREEE (reference sequence). The CDR3 is 15 residues long. V shed 0 bases and J shed 5 bases, with 14 bases lying between them. CDR3 loop: CASSLEIRRRTEAFF. The CDR3 DNA reads TGTGCCAGCAGCTTGGAAATTCGGAGAAGGACTGAAGCTTTCTTT. Filled out from reference TRBV5-4 and TRBJ1-1, the complete variable domain reads ETGVTQSPTHLIKTRGQQVTLRCSSQSGHNTVSWYQQALGQGPQFIFQYYREEENGRGNFPPRFSGLQFPNYSSELNVNALELDDSALYLCASSLEIRRRTEAFFGQGTRLTVV.

This rearrangement joins TRBV10-3 to TRBJ1-1; TRBD1 matches 11 bases. V was pared by 5 bases and J by 0 bases, with 5 bases of the junction left unmatched. Germline CDR1 and CDR2: ENHRY and SYGVKD. The CDR3 is 16 amino acids. CDR3 bases: TGTGCCATCAGTTCCCGGACAGGGGGCATGAACACTGAAGCTTTCTTT. Translation gives CAISSRTGGMNTEAFF.

V is TRBV5-4 and J is TRBJ1-3; D uncertain. There are 14 residues in the CDR3. CDR1 and CDR2 from the germline V gene are SGHNT and YYREEE (reference sequence). Trimming stripped 3 bases from V and 3 bases from J, with 10 bases between. The CDR3 DNA is TGTGCCAGCAGCTCCCAGGACGGTGGAAACACCATATATTTT. This translates into CASSSQDGGNTIYF.

The chain recombines TRBV7-9 with TRBJ2-7; 9 bases are shared with TRBD1. CDR1 and CDR2 from the germline V gene are SEHNR and FQNEAQ (reference sequence). The CDR3 has 15 residues. Trimming at V came to 1 base and at J to 7 bases, leaving 8 bases not matched to a gene. This chain's CDR3 is CASSLGYRGQGEQYF. In DNA, the CDR3 is TGTGCCAGCAGCTTAGGTTACAGGGGGCAGGGGGAGCAGTACTTC.

CDR3 residues: CASSFQGVTGNTIYF. For the CDR3, the DNA is TGCGCCAGCAGCTTCCAGGGGGTGACTGGAAACACCATATATTTT. The rearrangement uses TRBV5-1 and TRBJ1-3; 7 bases fit TRBD1. The CDR3 contains 15 residues. Trimming at V came to 2 bases and at J to 2 bases, leaving 4 bases not matched to a gene. CDR1 and CDR2 from the germline V gene are SGHRS and YFSETQ.

The V call is TRBV28, the J call TRBJ1-1, with 8 positions matching TRBD1. Germline V gene sequence: CDR1 MDHEN, CDR2 SYDVKM. The CDR3 extends over 14 amino acids. Trimming removed 6 bases from V and 6 bases from J; junction bases left unmatched: 9. CDR3 DNA: TGTGCCAGCAGAACCGGGACAGGAATATCTGAAGCTTTCTTT. Residues: CASRTGTGISEAFF.

The J gene is TRBJ2-7, the V gene TRBV3-1 (or the pseudogene TRBV3-2); D may match TRBD1 or TRBD2 (5 bases each). Trimming removed 1 base at V and 3 bases at J, with 13 bases between. The germline V gene encodes CDR1 LGHDT and CDR2 YNNKEL (reference sequence). This CDR3 has 15 amino acids. CDR3 residues: CASSQVGTFLYEQYF. The DNA for the CDR3 is TGTGCCAGCAGCCAAGTGGGGACCTTCCTCTACGAGCAGTACTTC.

The CDR3: CASSEAPIPQPQHF. The CDR3 DNA sequence: TGTGCCAGCAGTGAAGCCCCAATTCCCCAGCCCCAGCATTTT. The chain links TRBV2 to TRBJ1-5; D not certain. The CDR3 has 14 residues. Germline assignment: CDR1 SNHLY and CDR2 FYNNEI. V was cut by 0 bases and J by 7 bases, with 10 bases left in between.

The chain has TRBV12-3 or TRBV12-4 and TRBJ2-1; D is unresolved. The CDR3 is 13 residues long. Trimming pared 3 bases from V and 7 bases from J, leaving 10 bases between. The DNA of the CDR3 is TGTGCCAGCAGTTTGGCACAGAAGAATGAGCAGTTCTTC. Protein product: CASSLAQKNEQFF.

This clone was seen more than once but under ten times. The J gene is TRBJ1-1, the V gene TRBV6-5; D is perhaps TRBD1 (5 bases). CDR3 length: 13 residues. The V end lost 2 bases, the J end lost 2 bases, and 6 bases lay between the germline ends. Germline CDR1 is MNHEY and CDR2 is SVGAGI. CDR3 protein: CASSYRTNTEAFF. In DNA, the CDR3 is TGTGCCAGCAGTTACCGGACAAACACTGAAGCTTTCTTT.

The gene calls are TRBV19 and TRBJ2-7, with D perhaps TRBD1 (5 bases). The CDR3 is 12 residues long. The V end was cut by 5 bases, the J end by 4 bases, with 9 bases between. CDR1 and CDR2 (germline): LNHDA, SQIVND (reference sequence). As DNA, the CDR3 is TGTGCCAGTAGTCCAGGGCATTACGAGCAGTACTTC. Translating it yields CASSPGHYEQYF. The complete variable domain, with remaining parts taken from reference TRBV19 and TRBJ2-7, reads DGGITQSPKYLFRKEGQNVTLSCEQNLNHDAMYWYRQDPGQGLRLIYYSQIVNDFQKGDIAEGYSVSREKKESFPLTVTSAQKNPTAFYLCASSPGHYEQYFGPGTRLTVT.

The rearrangement uses TRBV28 and TRBJ2-5, with a tentative D call TRBD2 (6 bases). Trimming removed 4 bases from V and 2 bases from J, with 11 bases in between. Germline V gene sequence: CDR1 MDHEN, CDR2 SYDVKM. The CDR3 runs to 14 residues. CDR3 in DNA: TGTGCCAGCAGTTATCCGGGAGCTCAAGAGACCCAGTACTTC. This gives the protein CASSYPGAQETQYF.

This chain uses TRBV28 with TRBJ2-3; 7 positions agree with TRBD2. The CDR3 loop spans 12 amino acids. Trimming took 8 bases from V and 1 from J; bases not matched to a gene: 0. Germline V lookup: CDR1 MDHEN, CDR2 SYDVKM. CDR3 sequence (DNA): TGTGCCAGCGGGGGGGGCACAGATACGCAGTATTTT. This sequence encodes CASGGGTDTQYF.

The V and J genes are TRBV24-1 and TRBJ2-1; TRBD2 agrees at 8 bases. The V and J ends lost 7 bases and 1 base, in that order; junction bases with no gene match: 8. The CDR3 runs to 16 residues. The V gene's germline CDR1 is KGHDR and CDR2 SFDVKD. The CDR3 is CATSGGGGGSYNEQFF. In DNA form, the CDR3 reads TGTGCCACCAGCGGGGGGGGCGGAGGTTCCTACAATGAGCAGTTCTTC.

The CDR3 coding sequence is TGCGCCAGCAGCCTAGGGGGTACCTATGGCTACACCTTC. This sequence encodes CASSLGGTYGYTF. V and J are TRBV5-1 and TRBJ1-2; D is perhaps TRBD1 (6 bases). This CDR3 spans 13 amino acids. The V and J ends lost 4 bases and 4 bases respectively, with 11 bases between them. Germline loops: CDR1 SGHRS, CDR2 YFSETQ. Full variable domain (outside the CDR3, taken from reference TRBV5-1 and TRBJ1-2): KAGVTQTPRYLIKTRGQQVTLSCSPISGHRSVSWYQQTPGQGLQFLFEYFSETQRNKGNFPGRFSGRQFSNSRSEMNVSTLELGDSALYLCASSLGGTYGYTFGSGTRLTVV.

V is TRBV28 and J is TRBJ1-5, with D unresolved. Germline V lookup: CDR1 MDHEN, CDR2 SYDVKM. The V gene lost 7 bases and the J gene lost 10 bases, with 14 bases spanning the gap. The CDR3 totals 12 residues. The CDR3 sequence is CASKNPDGPQHF. The DNA of the CDR3 is TGTGCCAGCAAGAACCCCGACGGACCCCAGCATTTT. Filled out from reference TRBV28 and TRBJ1-5, the complete variable domain reads DVKVTQSSRYLVKRTGEKVFLECVQDMDHENMFWYRQDPGLGLRLIYFSYDVKMKEKGDIPEGYSVSREKKERFSLILESASTNQTSMYLCASKNPDGPQHFGDGTRLSIL.

J is TRBJ1-1 and V is TRBV28; TRBD1 agrees at 9 bases. The V gene's germline CDR1 is MDHEN and CDR2 SYDVKM. J lost 5 bases, V lost 6 bases, and 4 bases had no gene match. This CDR3 spans 13 amino acids. The CDR3, as DNA: TGTGCCAGCAGGTCACAGGGGGCGACTGAAGCTTTCTTT. Translation gives CASRSQGATEAFF.

This chain joins TRBV9 and TRBJ1-4, with D tentatively TRBD1 (5 bases). V lost 3 bases to trimming and J lost 5 bases, with 14 bases between them. The CDR3 runs 15 residues. Germline V gene data show CDR1 as SGDLS and CDR2 as YYNGEE. The CDR3 DNA reads TGTGCCAGCAGCGGTAGGGACTTGGCCAATGAAAAACTGTTTTTT. Protein: CASSGRDLANEKLFF. The variable domain in full, with the rest retrieved from reference TRBV9 and TRBJ1-4, is DSGVTQTPKHLITATGQRVTLRCSPRSGDLSVYWYQQSLDQGLQFLIQYYNGEERAKGNILERFSAQQFPDLHSELNLSSLELGDSALYFCASSGRDLANEKLFFGSGTQLSVL.

The J gene is TRBJ1-1, the V gene TRBV10-2, with TRBD1 matching over 10 bases. The CDR3 covers 17 residues. Germline-derived CDR1 and CDR2 are WSHSY and SAAADI. V shed 6 bases and J 4 bases; nucleotides not matched to a gene: 14. In DNA, the CDR3 is TGCGCCAGCAGGGGGGACAGGGGTGTAAGAGGGGGCACTGAAGCTTTCTTT. Amino acid sequence: CASRGDRGVRGGTEAFF.

V is TRBV12-3 or TRBV12-4 and J is TRBJ1-5; a weak D match, TRBD1 (5 bases). The CDR3 covers 13 residues. With 5 bases removed from V and 5 bases from J, the gap between germline ends came to 10 bases. DNA of the CDR3: TGTGCCAGCAGTCGGGGGACCGATCAGCCCCAGCATTTT. This sequence encodes CASSRGTDQPQHF.

The V call is TRBV11-2, the J call TRBJ1-1; no reliable D call. Trimming removed 0 bases from V and 4 bases from J, with 6 bases in between. This CDR3 has 13 amino acids. CDR1 is SGHAT and CDR2 is FQNNGV in the germline V gene. CDR3 nucleotide sequence: TGTGCCAGCAGCTTAGATCAATCCACTGAAGCTTTCTTT. The encoded protein is CASSLDQSTEAFF.

V gene TRBV7-2 combines with J gene TRBJ1-1; D remains unclear. Germline values: CDR1 SGHTA, CDR2 FQGNSA. Trimming stripped 0 bases from V and 2 bases from J, with 7 bases between. The CDR3 loop spans 14 amino acids. The DNA for the CDR3 is TGTGCCAGCAGCTTAGCGGTCGTCAACACTGAAGCTTTCTTT. This translates into CASSLAVVNTEAFF.

The gene calls are TRBV28 and TRBJ2-7; TRBD2 is a possible D gene (7 bases). Germline-derived CDR1 and CDR2 are MDHEN and SYDVKM. V lost 2 bases and J 2 bases, leaving 13 bases between the germline ends. This CDR3 has 15 residues. The CDR3 sequence: CASSLDAGAPYEQYF. As DNA, the CDR3 is TGTGCCAGCAGTTTAGACGCGGGGGCACCCTACGAGCAGTACTTC. The full variable domain, in which reference TRBV28 and TRBJ2-7 provide the parts outside the CDR3, is DVKVTQSSRYLVKRTGEKVFLECVQDMDHENMFWYRQDPGLGLRLIYFSYDVKMKEKGDIPEGYSVSREKKERFSLILESASTNQTSMYLCASSLDAGAPYEQYFGPGTRLTVT.

This chain joins TRBV24-1 and TRBJ1-5; D is undetermined. Per germline, CDR1 KGHDR and CDR2 SFDVKD. V shed 4 bases and J shed 4 bases, with 10 bases lying between them. This CDR3 has 14 residues. The DNA of the CDR3 is TGTGCCACCAGTGAACCCGGACTTAATCAGCCCCAGCATTTT. It encodes CATSEPGLNQPQHF.